This record looks at one T cell receptor (beta chain) sequence and its context. The data are from a study of PD-L1 blockade in urothelial cancer. Some clones are missing from TCRdb's copy, which holds only in-frame ones; the method was immunoSEQ multiplex PCR. The sample comprises some 67,000 clones, less than 90% of which are singletons, and roughly 3.3% rests with the top ten. The CDR3 is 15 residues long. From germline, CDR1 is LGHNA and CDR2 YNFKEQ. V gave up 4 bases and J gave up 3 bases; unmatched junction bases: 4. The chain carries TRBV4-2 and TRBJ2-2; TRBD1 matches at 8 bases. This TCR derives from a man aged 55 to 70 with urothelial cancer. This specimen was PBMCs, taken around atezolizumab (anti-PD-L1) treatment. The CDR3, as DNA: TGTGCCAGCAGCCGCGGACAGGGTGACACCGGGGAGCTGTTTTTT. Translation: CASSRGQGDTGELFF.